Given below is one TCR beta chain in context. Antigen unknown. Germline V gene sequence: CDR1 SNHLY, CDR2 FYNNEI. The CDR3 runs to 14 residues. With 6 bases removed from V and 3 bases from J, the gap between germline ends came to 14 bases. The data were taken from a study of cytomegalovirus exposure and HLA in healthy donors. Study-wide context: Sequencing of about 179 million T cells in an earlier analysis found approximately 120 million unique TCR beta sequences.

The PCR contained 60 Vbeta and 13 Jbeta primers. Profiled with immunoSEQ multiplex PCR; TCRdb holds only in-frame clones, not every one. Of more than 200,000 clones in the sample, almost 80% were seen once. Study-level findings and limits: According to a later analysis, most TCR beta chains associated with CMV appeared HLA-restricted.

The material sequenced was PBMCs. This chain links TRBV2 with TRBJ1-2, with D possibly matching TRBD1 (5 bases). The TCR sequence derives from a male donor in good health and CMV-seronegative. This CDR3 reads CASRVREGDYGYTF. The CDR3 nucleotides are TGTGCCAGCAGGGTCAGGGAAGGGGACTATGGCTACACCTTC.